The rows below give T cell receptor beta chains drawn from one sample of a study of control samples from healthy donors and cancer patients. Clones were sequenced by immunoSEQ multiplex PCR, and TCRdb holds only the in-frame ones, with some missing. The top ten clones hold approximately 1% of a sample with roughly 160,000 clones, approximately 96% of them seen once. The sample was blood. The receptors were sampled from a young woman in good health. Both conserved end residues are part of each CDR3. Each record gives: V gene, J gene, clone size, D gene, CDR3 protein, CDR3 DNA. D genes are given only for firm matches. A clone size is listed for some rows: how often the clone was seen (once, few, many), or a class if it is expanded.

TRBV27	TRBJ1-5	NA	NA	CASSRNGEESNQPQHF	TGTGCCAGCAGTCGAAACGGAGAGGAGAGCAATCAGCCCCAGCATTTT
TRBV24-1	TRBJ2-1	NA	TRBD2	CATSGTSGIRDEQFF	TGTGCCACCAGCGGAACTAGCGGAATTAGGGATGAGCAGTTCTTC
TRBV27	TRBJ1-6	NA	NA	CASSPLGNSPLHF	TGTGCCAGCAGTCCGCTAGGTAATTCACCCCTCCACTTT
TRBV6-6	TRBJ1-2	NA	NA	CASSYTRPGQNYGYTF	TGTGCCAGCAGTTACACCCGTCCCGGACAGAACTATGGCTACACCTTC
TRBV5-4	TRBJ2-1	NA	TRBD1	CASSAAGTGGGEQFF	TGTGCCAGCAGCGCAGCCGGGACAGGGGGTGGTGAGCAGTTCTTC
TRBV3-1/TRBV3-2	TRBJ1-4	NA	NA	CASSQLATNEKLFF	TGTGCCAGCAGCCAACTGGCAACTAATGAAAAACTGTTTTTT
TRBV7-3	TRBJ2-6	NA	NA	CASSLTDRSGANVLTF	TGTGCCAGCAGCTTAACGGACAGATCTGGGGCCAACGTCCTGACTTTC
TRBV5-8	TRBJ2-2	NA	NA	CASSLVQGTTGELFF	TGTGCCAGCAGCTTAGTACAGGGCACCACCGGGGAGCTGTTTTTT
TRBV30	TRBJ2-2	NA	NA	CAWGHTNTGELFF	TGTGCCTGGGGACACACGAACACCGGGGAGCTGTTTTTT
TRBV28	TRBJ1-3	NA	NA	CASSYSFSGNTIYF	TGTGCCAGCAGTTATTCCTTTTCTGGAAACACCATATATTTT
TRBV25-1	TRBJ1-6	once	NA	CASSDGNKGGNSPLHF	TGTGCCAGCAGTGATGGGAACAAAGGCGGCAATTCACCCCTCCACTTT
TRBV19	TRBJ1-5	NA	NA	CASSINGNQPQHF	TGTGCCAGTAGTATAAACGGGAATCAGCCCCAGCATTTT
TRBV27	TRBJ1-5	once	NA	CASSVGGHFYYSNQPQHF	TGTGCCAGCAGTGTGGGGGGCCACTTCTATTATAGCAATCAGCCCCAGCATTTT
TRBV10-2	TRBJ2-7	NA	NA	CASSVTGDEQYF	TGCGCCAGCAGTGTGACGGGTGACGAGCAGTACTTC
TRBV5-1	TRBJ1-1	NA	NA	CASSRQPSNTEAFF	TGCGCCAGCAGCCGACAACCGTCGAACACTGAAGCTTTCTTT
TRBV12-3/TRBV12-4	TRBJ2-7	NA	NA	CASSQAVYEQYF	TGTGCCAGCAGTCAGGCCGTCTACGAGCAGTACTTC
TRBV5-6	TRBJ2-2	NA	TRBD2	CASSLVGLAGGTGELFF	TGTGCCAGCAGCTTGGTAGGCCTAGCGGGAGGCACCGGGGAGCTGTTTTTT
TRBV10-1	TRBJ2-3	NA	NA	CASSSRAGTDTQYF	TGCGCCAGCAGTAGCCGGGCGGGTACAGATACGCAGTATTTT
TRBV4-1	TRBJ1-3	NA	NA	CASSQDRNTLRSGNTIYF	TGCGCCAGCAGCCAAGATCGGAACACCCTCCGCTCTGGAAACACCATATATTTT
TRBV10-2	TRBJ2-1	NA	NA	CASSGTGSSYNEQFF	TGCGCCAGCAGTGGTACAGGGAGCTCCTACAATGAGCAGTTCTTC
TRBV30	TRBJ2-1	NA	NA	CAWSVKGSQFF	TGTGCCTGGAGTGTGAAGGGATCGCAGTTCTTC
TRBV28	TRBJ1-2	once	TRBD1	CASSPTGGAWGYTF	TGTGCCAGCAGTCCAACAGGGGGCGCTTGGGGCTACACCTTC
TRBV6-6	TRBJ1-5	NA	NA	CASSYVPNNQPQHF	TGTGCCAGCAGTTACGTACCGAATAATCAGCCCCAGCATTTT
TRBV28	TRBJ1-5	NA	TRBD1	CASRTGDRVDQPQHF	TGTGCCAGCAGGACTGGGGACAGGGTCGATCAGCCCCAGCATTTT
TRBV9	TRBJ2-2	NA	NA	CASSVPPGELFF	TGTGCCAGCAGCGTCCCACCCGGGGAGCTGTTTTTT
TRBV27	TRBJ2-3	NA	NA	CASSLVGTDTQYF	TGTGCCAGCAGTTTGGTTGGCACAGATACGCAGTATTTT
TRBV5-1	TRBJ2-7	NA	TRBD1	CASSSRDRGPYEQYF	TGCGCCAGCAGCTCCCGGGACAGGGGGCCCTACGAGCAGTACTTC
TRBV7-9	TRBJ2-5	once	TRBD1	CASSRDRGSETQYF	TGTGCCAGCAGCCGGGACAGGGGTTCCGAGACCCAGTACTTC
TRBV18	TRBJ2-5	NA	NA	CASSAQETQYF	TGTGCCAGCTCAGCTCAAGAGACCCAGTACTTC
TRBV12-3/TRBV12-4	TRBJ2-1	NA	TRBD1	CASTRDSYNEQFF	TGTGCCAGCACCCGGGACAGCTACAATGAGCAGTTCTTC
TRBV6-5	TRBJ2-1	once	TRBD2	CASSIAGGYNEQFF	TGTGCCAGCAGTATAGCGGGAGGCTACAATGAGCAGTTCTTC
TRBV2	TRBJ2-3	few	TRBD2	CASSEGGSGADTQYF	TGTGCCAGCAGTGAAGGCGGGAGTGGTGCAGATACGCAGTATTTT
TRBV10-2	TRBJ1-1	NA	NA	CASGGGATEAFF	TGCGCCAGCGGGGGGGGTGCCACTGAAGCTTTCTTT
TRBV7-9	TRBJ2-1	NA	TRBD2	CASSLSSGGIDEQFF	TGTGCCAGCAGCCTTTCTAGCGGGGGAATTGATGAGCAGTTCTTC
TRBV27	TRBJ2-7	NA	NA	CASSFRRGGEQYF	TGTGCCAGCAGTTTTAGAAGGGGTGGGGAGCAGTACTTC
TRBV5-1	TRBJ1-1	NA	NA	CASSPGQMNTEAFF	TGCGCCAGCAGCCCCGGGCAGATGAACACTGAAGCTTTCTTT
TRBV27	TRBJ1-6	once	TRBD1	CASSSRQGSSYNSPLHF	TGTGCCAGCAGTTCCAGACAGGGGAGCTCCTATAATTCACCCCTCCACTTT
TRBV24-1	TRBJ2-3	once	NA	CATSESNRDKTTDTQYF	TGTGCCACCAGTGAGTCTAACCGGGACAAAACTACAGATACGCAGTATTTT
TRBV3-1/TRBV3-2	TRBJ2-7	NA	TRBD1	CASSQAAGTALGEQYF	TGTGCCAGCAGCCAAGCGGCCGGGACAGCCTTGGGGGAGCAGTACTTC
TRBV12-2	TRBJ1-3	NA	NA	CASRLAAGLSNTIYF	TGTGCAAGTCGCTTAGCGGCAGGGTTGTCGAACACCATATATTTT
TRBV30	TRBJ1-3	NA	NA	CAWIHSDSGNTIYF	TGTGCCTGGATTCACTCTGACTCTGGAAACACCATATATTTT
TRBV6-4	TRBJ2-6	NA	NA	CASSGQGPSGANVLTF	TGTGCCAGCAGTGGTCAGGGGCCCTCTGGGGCCAACGTCCTGACTTTC
TRBV5-4	TRBJ2-2	NA	TRBD2	CASRDRLAGVTGELFF	TGTGCCAGCCGAGACAGGCTAGCGGGAGTCACCGGGGAGCTGTTTTTT
TRBV29-1	TRBJ1-2	NA	TRBD1	CSVEDMGRPGQGVYYGYTF	TGCAGCGTTGAAGATATGGGGCGTCCCGGGCAGGGGGTATACTATGGCTACACCTTC
TRBV5-5	TRBJ1-2	NA	TRBD1	CASSSTGDYGYTF	TGTGCCAGCAGTTCGACAGGGGACTATGGCTACACCTTC
TRBV25-1	TRBJ2-5	NA	TRBD2	CASSALAEETQYF	TGTGCCAGCAGTGCACTAGCGGAAGAGACCCAGTACTTC
TRBV7-2	TRBJ1-6	NA	TRBD1	CASSPGTGGQSPLHF	TGTGCCAGCAGCCCGGGGACAGGGGGCCAGTCACCCCTCCACTTT